This TCR beta chain originates from a study of technical replicates of blood from a few donors. Clones were read by immunoSEQ multiplex PCR, and TCRdb kept only the in-frame ones, dropping some. The sample consists of over 65,000 clones, roughly 96% of them appearing once. Germline V lookup: CDR1 SGHDT, CDR2 YYEEEE. This CDR3 has 16 amino acids. Trimming removed 0 bases from V and 0 bases from J, with 10 bases in between. The sequenced material came from T cells isolated from PBMCs. The source is a human donor in good health. The chain combines TRBV5-6 with TRBJ2-1, with D maybe TRBD1 (5 bases). The CDR3 loop reads CASSLGAGHSYNEQFF. The CDR3, as DNA: TGTGCCAGCAGCTTGGGGGCAGGGCACTCCTACAATGAGCAGTTCTTC.